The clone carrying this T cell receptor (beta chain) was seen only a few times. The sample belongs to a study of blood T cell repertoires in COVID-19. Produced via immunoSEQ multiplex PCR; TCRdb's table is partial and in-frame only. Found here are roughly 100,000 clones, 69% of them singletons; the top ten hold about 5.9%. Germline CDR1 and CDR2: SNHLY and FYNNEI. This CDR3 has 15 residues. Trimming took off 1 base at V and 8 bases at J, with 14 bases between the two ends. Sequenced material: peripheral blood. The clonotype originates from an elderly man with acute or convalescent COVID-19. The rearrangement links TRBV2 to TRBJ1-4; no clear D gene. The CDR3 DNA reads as TGTGCCAGCAGTGAAGGCCGACTTATCGGCGAAAAACTGTTTTTT. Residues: CASSEGRLIGEKLFF.